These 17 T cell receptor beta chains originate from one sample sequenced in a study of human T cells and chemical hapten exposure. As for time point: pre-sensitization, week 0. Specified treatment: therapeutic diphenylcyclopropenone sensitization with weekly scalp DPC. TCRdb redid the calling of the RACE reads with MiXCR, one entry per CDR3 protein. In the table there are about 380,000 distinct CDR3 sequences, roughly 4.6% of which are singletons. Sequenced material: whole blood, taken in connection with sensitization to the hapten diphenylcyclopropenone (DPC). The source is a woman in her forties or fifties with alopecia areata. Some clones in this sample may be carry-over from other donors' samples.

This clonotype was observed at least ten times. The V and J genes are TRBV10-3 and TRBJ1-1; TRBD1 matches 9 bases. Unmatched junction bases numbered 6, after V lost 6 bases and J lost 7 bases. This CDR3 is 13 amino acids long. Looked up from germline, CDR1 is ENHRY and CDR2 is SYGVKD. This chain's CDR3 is CAISLQGAGEAFF. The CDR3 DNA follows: TGTGCCATCAGCTTACAGGGGGCTGGTGAAGCTTTCTTT.

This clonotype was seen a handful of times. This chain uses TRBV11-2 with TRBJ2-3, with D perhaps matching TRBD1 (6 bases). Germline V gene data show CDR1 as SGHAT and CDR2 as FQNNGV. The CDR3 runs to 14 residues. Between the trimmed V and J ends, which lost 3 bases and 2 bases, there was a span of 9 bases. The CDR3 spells CASSFYRVTDTQYF. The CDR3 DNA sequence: TGTGCCAGCAGCTTCTACAGGGTCACAGATACGCAGTATTTT.

The CDR3 sequence is CASSPTSGRFNEQYF. In DNA form, the CDR3 reads TGTGCCAGCTCACCCACTAGCGGGAGGTTCAACGAGCAGTACTTC. The J gene is TRBJ2-7, the V gene TRBV18; 12 bases map to TRBD2. V trimming: 3 bases; J trimming: 5 bases; junction bases outside the gene matches: 5. This CDR3 is 15 amino acids long. CDR1 KGHSH and CDR2 LQKENI come from the germline V gene.

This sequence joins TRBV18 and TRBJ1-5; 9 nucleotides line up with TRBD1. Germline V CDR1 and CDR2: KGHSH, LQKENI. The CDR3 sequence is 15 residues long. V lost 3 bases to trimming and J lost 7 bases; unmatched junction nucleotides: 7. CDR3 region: CASSPGTGFGQPQHF. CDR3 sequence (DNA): TGTGCCAGCTCACCTGGGACAGGGTTTGGGCAGCCCCAGCATTTT. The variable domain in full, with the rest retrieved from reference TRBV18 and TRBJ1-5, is NAGVMQNPRHLVRRRGQEARLRCSPMKGHSHVYWYRQLPEEGLKFMVYLQKENIIDESGMPKERFSAEFPKEGPSILRIQQVVRGDSAAYFCASSPGTGFGQPQHFGDGTRLSIL.

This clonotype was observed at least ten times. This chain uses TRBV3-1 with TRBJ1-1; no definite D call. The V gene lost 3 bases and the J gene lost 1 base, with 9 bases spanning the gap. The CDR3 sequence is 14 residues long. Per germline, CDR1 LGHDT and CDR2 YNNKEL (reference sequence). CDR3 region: CASSHSGPNTEAFF. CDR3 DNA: TGTGCCAGCAGCCATTCGGGTCCGAACACTGAAGCTTTCTTT.

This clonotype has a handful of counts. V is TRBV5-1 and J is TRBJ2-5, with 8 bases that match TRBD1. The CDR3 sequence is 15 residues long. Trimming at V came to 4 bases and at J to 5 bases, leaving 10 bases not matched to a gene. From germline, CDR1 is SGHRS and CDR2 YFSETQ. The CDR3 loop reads CASSRWTGRGETQYF. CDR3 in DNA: TGCGCCAGCAGCCGATGGACAGGGCGTGGGGAGACCCAGTACTTC.

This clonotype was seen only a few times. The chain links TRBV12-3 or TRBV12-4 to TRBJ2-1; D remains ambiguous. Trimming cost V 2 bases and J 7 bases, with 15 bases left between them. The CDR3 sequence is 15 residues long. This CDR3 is CASSLFISAGNEQFF. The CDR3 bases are TGTGCCAGCAGTTTATTCATCTCGGCCGGAAATGAGCAGTTCTTC.

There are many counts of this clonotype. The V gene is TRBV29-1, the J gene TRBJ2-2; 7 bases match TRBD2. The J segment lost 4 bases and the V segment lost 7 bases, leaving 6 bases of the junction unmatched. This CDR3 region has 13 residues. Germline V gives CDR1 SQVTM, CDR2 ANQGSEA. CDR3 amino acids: CSGTRQITGELFF. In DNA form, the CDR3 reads TGCAGCGGGACTAGGCAAATCACCGGGGAGCTGTTTTTT.

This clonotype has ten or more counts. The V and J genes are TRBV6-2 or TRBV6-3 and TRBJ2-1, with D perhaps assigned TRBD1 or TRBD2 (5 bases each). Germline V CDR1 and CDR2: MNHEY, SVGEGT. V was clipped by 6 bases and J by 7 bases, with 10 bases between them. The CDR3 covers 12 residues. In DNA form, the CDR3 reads TGTGCCAGCAGCTCCTGGGGGAATGAGCAGTTCTTC. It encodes CASSSWGNEQFF.

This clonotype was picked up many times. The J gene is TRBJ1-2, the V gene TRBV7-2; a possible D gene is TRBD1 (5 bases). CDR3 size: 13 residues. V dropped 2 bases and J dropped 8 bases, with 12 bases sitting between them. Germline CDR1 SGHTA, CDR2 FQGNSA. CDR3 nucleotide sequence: TGTGCCAGCAGCTTAAGGGGTACTGGAGGCTACACCTTC. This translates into CASSLRGTGGYTF. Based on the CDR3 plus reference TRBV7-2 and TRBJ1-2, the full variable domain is GAGVSQSPSNKVTEKGKDVELRCDPISGHTALYWYRQSLGQGLEFLIYFQGNSAPDKSGLPSDRFSAERTGGSVSTLTIQRTQQEDSAVYLCASSLRGTGGYTFGSGTRLTVV.

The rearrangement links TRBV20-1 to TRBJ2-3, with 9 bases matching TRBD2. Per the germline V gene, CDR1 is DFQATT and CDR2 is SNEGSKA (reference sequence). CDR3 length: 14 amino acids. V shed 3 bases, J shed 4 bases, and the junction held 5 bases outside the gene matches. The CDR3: CSASSSGNADTQYF. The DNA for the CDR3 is TGCAGTGCTAGTTCTAGCGGGAATGCAGATACGCAGTATTTT.

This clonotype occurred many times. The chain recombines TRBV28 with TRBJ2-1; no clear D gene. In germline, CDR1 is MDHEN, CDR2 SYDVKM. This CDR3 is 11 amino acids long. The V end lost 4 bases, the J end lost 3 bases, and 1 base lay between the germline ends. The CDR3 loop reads CASSYYNEQFF. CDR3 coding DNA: TGTGCCAGCAGTTACTACAATGAGCAGTTCTTC.

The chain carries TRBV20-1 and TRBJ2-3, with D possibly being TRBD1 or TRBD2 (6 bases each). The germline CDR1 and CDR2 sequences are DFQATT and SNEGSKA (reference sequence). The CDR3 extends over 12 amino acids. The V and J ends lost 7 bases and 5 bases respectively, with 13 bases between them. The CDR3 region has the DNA TGCAGTGGTTGGGGGGCCCGAGATACGCAGTATTTT. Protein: CSGWGARDTQYF.

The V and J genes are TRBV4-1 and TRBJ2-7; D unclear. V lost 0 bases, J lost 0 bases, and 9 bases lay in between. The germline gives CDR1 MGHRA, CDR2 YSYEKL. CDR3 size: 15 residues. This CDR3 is CASSQDQRISYEQYF. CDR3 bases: TGCGCCAGCAGCCAAGATCAGCGAATCTCCTACGAGCAGTACTTC.

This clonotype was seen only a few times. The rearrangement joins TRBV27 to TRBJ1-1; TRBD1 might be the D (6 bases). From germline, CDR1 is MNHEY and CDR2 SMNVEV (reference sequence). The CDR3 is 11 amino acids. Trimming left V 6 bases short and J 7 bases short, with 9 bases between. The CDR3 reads CASRQGNEAFF. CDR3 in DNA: TGTGCCAGCAGGCAGGGGAATGAAGCTTTCTTT.

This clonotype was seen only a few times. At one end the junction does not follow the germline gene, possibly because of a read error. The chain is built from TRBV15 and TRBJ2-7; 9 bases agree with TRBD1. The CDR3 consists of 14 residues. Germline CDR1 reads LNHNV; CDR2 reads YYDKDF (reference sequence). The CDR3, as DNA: TGTGCCACCACGGATCCGGGACAGGGCTTGCTTCGAGGCTTC. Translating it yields CATTDPGQGLLRGF.

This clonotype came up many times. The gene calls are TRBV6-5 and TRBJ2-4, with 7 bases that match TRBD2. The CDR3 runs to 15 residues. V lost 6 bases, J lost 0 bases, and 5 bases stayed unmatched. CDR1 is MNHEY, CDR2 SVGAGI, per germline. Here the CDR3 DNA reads TGTGCCAGCAGCCCAGCGGGACTAGCCAAAAACATTCAGTACTTC. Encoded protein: CASSPAGLAKNIQYF.